The 21 T cell receptor beta chains below all came from one sample that was sequenced in a study of T-cell reconstitution after alpha-beta-depleted transplantation in children. It was with unique molecular identifiers that the TCRbeta library was prepared. MiXCR, run by TCRdb on the PCR reads, gives a single entry per CDR3 protein. This table holds 150,000 to 200,000 distinct CDR3 sequences, just over 14% found once. This specimen consisted of PBMCs from the stem cell graft donor, obtained from the stem cell graft. These receptors were taken from a human donor who donated a stem cell graft to a child with acute lymphoblastic leukemia.

In its sample, this clonotype was seen many times. The chain has TRBV12-3 or TRBV12-4 and TRBJ2-7; D remains unclear. V was cut by 5 bases and J by 4 bases, with 9 bases left in between. CDR3 length: 12 amino acids. CDR3 nucleotide sequence: TGTGCCAGCAGTGACGGACCATACGAGCAGTACTTC. Amino acids: CASSDGPYEQYF.

This clonotype was found many times. The chain carries TRBV20-1 and TRBJ2-7, with 11 bases fitting TRBD2. The ends lost 1 base at V and 5 bases at J; junction bases unmatched: 10. The germline CDR1 and CDR2 sequences are DFQATT and SNEGSKA (reference sequence). CDR3 length: 16 residues. CDR3 residues: CSARVPSSGRRHEQYF. CDR3 coding DNA: TGCAGTGCTAGAGTCCCATCTAGCGGGAGGAGGCACGAGCAGTACTTC.

This clonotype was picked up many times. The genes are TRBV29-1 and TRBJ2-7; D gene ambiguous. This CDR3 contains 11 residues. The germline V gene encodes CDR1 SQVTM and CDR2 ANQGSEA. Trimming cost V 4 bases and J 3 bases, with 7 bases left between them. CDR3: CSVGADYEQYF. The CDR3 nucleotides read TGCAGCGTTGGGGCAGACTACGAGCAGTACTTC.

A few counts support this clonotype. J is TRBJ2-7 and V is TRBV10-3, with D possibly being TRBD2 (5 bases). CDR1 is ENHRY, CDR2 SYGVKD, per germline. V lost 3 bases, J lost 3 bases, and 15 bases lay in between. The CDR3 is 15 amino acids. This CDR3 is CAISDDGGPNYEQYF. The CDR3 DNA reads as TGTGCCATCAGTGATGACGGAGGACCAAACTACGAGCAGTACTTC.

This clonotype was counted many times. The chain has TRBV29-1 and TRBJ1-1; D is unresolved. Germline V gene sequence: CDR1 SQVTM, CDR2 ANQGSEA. The CDR3 covers 11 residues. V was shortened by 6 bases and J by 0 bases, with 5 bases between the two germline ends. CDR3 region: CSVLVNTEAFF. DNA for the CDR3: TGCAGCGTCCTGGTGAACACTGAAGCTTTCTTT.

This clonotype was recorded many times. The genes are TRBV5-1 and TRBJ2-7; possible D gene TRBD1, 5 bases. Germline values: CDR1 SGHRS, CDR2 YFSETQ. Between the trimmed V and J ends, which lost 1 base and 3 bases, there was a span of 8 bases. The CDR3 covers 13 residues. The CDR3 loop reads CASSLLRGYEQYF. The CDR3 DNA sequence: TGCGCCAGCAGCTTGTTAAGGGGCTACGAGCAGTACTTC.

This clonotype was observed at least ten times. The chain recombines TRBV28 with TRBJ2-1, with D hard to call. Trimming removed 2 bases from V and 9 bases from J, with 8 bases in between. The CDR3 is 12 amino acids. Germline V CDR1 and CDR2: MDHEN, SYDVKM. The DNA of the CDR3 is TGTGCCAGCAGTTTAATGGGTCGTGAGCAGTTCTTC. Its protein is CASSLMGREQFF.

The count of this clonotype is one. A much bigger clone sits one base away, suggesting this may be a read error. The chain links TRBV29-1 to TRBJ2-1, with D possibly matching TRBD1 (5 bases). CDR3 size: 13 residues. Germline assignment: CDR1 SQVTM and CDR2 ANQGSEA. For the CDR3, the DNA is TGCACCGCTTTGACAGACTCCTACAATGAGCAGTTCTTC. This translates into CTALTDSYNEQFF.

The V gene is TRBV18, the J gene TRBJ1-4, with D maybe TRBD1 (6 bases). V was clipped by 4 bases and J by 8 bases, with 20 bases between them. There are 16 residues in the CDR3. CDR1 KGHSH and CDR2 LQKENI come from the germline V gene. The CDR3 sequence: CASSLRPLTGTEKLFF. Written as DNA, the CDR3 is TGTGCCAGCTCACTAAGACCATTAACCGGGACAGAAAAACTGTTTTTT. Variable domain in full (rest from reference TRBV18 and TRBJ1-4): NAGVMQNPRHLVRRRGQEARLRCSPMKGHSHVYWYRQLPEEGLKFMVYLQKENIIDESGMPKERFSAEFPKEGPSILRIQQVVRGDSAAYFCASSLRPLTGTEKLFFGSGTQLSVL.

Many counts were recorded for this clonotype. CDR3 residues: CSAPVGNSYEQYF. In DNA form, the CDR3 reads TGCAGTGCCCCGGTTGGCAACTCCTACGAGCAGTACTTC. This chain connects TRBV20-1 to TRBJ2-7; D gene ambiguous. V lost 6 bases and J 0 bases, leaving 12 bases between the germline ends. The length of the CDR3 is 13 residues. Germline CDR1 and CDR2: DFQATT and SNEGSKA (reference sequence).

This clonotype was recorded many times. The junction does not match germline at one end; this may be a read error. The rearrangement joins TRBV20-1 to TRBJ2-5; D may be TRBD2 (5 bases). Germline V gives CDR1 DFQATT, CDR2 SNEGSKA (reference sequence). This CDR3 is built from 13 residues. The CDR3 loop is CSARDPSKETQYF. The CDR3 nucleotides read TGCAGTGCGAGAGACCCTAGCAAAGAGACCCAGTACTTC.

This clonotype was seen repeatedly, ten times or more. The chain has TRBV14 and TRBJ2-6, with D hard to call. Germline loops: CDR1 SGHDN, CDR2 FVKESK. V dropped 5 bases and J dropped 2 bases, with 16 bases sitting between them. The CDR3 contains 17 residues. The CDR3 here is CASSFRPHPPGANVLTF. The CDR3 DNA follows: TGTGCCAGCAGCTTTCGGCCCCATCCCCCTGGGGCCAACGTCCTGACTTTC.

The chain recombines TRBV7-2 with TRBJ1-1; D gene uncertain. V dropped 5 bases and J dropped 2 bases, with 6 bases sitting between them. Looked up from germline, CDR1 is SGHTA and CDR2 is FQGNSA. The CDR3 contains 12 residues. As DNA, the CDR3 is TGTGCCAGCAGCCATCCCAACACTGAAGCTTTCTTT. Translating gives CASSHPNTEAFF.

This clonotype has at least ten counts. The CDR3 region has the DNA TGCAGCGCCCTACTAAGCTACGAGCAGTACTTC. Amino acid sequence: CSALLSYEQYF. V gene TRBV29-1 combines with J gene TRBJ2-7, with unresolved D. V shed 7 bases and J shed 3 bases, with 10 bases lying between them. The CDR3 runs 11 residues. Per germline, CDR1 SQVTM and CDR2 ANQGSEA.

The CDR3 protein is CSAREFQGGTNEKLFF. CDR3 bases: TGCAGTGCTAGAGAATTTCAGGGGGGCACTAATGAAAAACTGTTTTTT. This sequence joins TRBV20-1 and TRBJ1-4, with 7 bases matching TRBD1. The CDR3 length is 16 residues. V lost 0 bases and J lost 2; bases outside the gene matches: 6. The germline V gene encodes CDR1 DFQATT and CDR2 SNEGSKA (reference sequence).

In this sample, this clonotype turned up many times. This chain links TRBV6-4 with TRBJ2-3; 13 nucleotides align to TRBD2. V was clipped by 3 bases and J by 6 bases; unmatched bases: 15. Germline V gene lookup returns CDR1 MRHNA and CDR2 SNTAGT. The CDR3 contains 19 residues. The CDR3 spells CASSERAGTSGTGMDTQYF. In DNA, the CDR3 is TGTGCCAGCAGTGAAAGAGCTGGGACTAGCGGGACCGGGATGGATACGCAGTATTTT.

This clonotype occurred many times. V gene TRBV25-1 combines with J gene TRBJ2-7, with 10 bases aligning to TRBD2. The germline CDR1 and CDR2 sequences are MGHDK and SYGVNS. The length of the CDR3 is 12 residues. V dropped 7 bases and J dropped 4; count of bases not matched to a gene: 1. In nucleotides, the CDR3 is TGTGCCAGCACGGGACTAGCGTACGAGCAGTACTTC. This gives the protein CASTGLAYEQYF.

This clonotype was counted between two and nine times. V gene TRBV12-3 or TRBV12-4 combines with J gene TRBJ2-7; TRBD1 aligns across 7 bases. CDR3 length: 14 residues. The trim removed 6 bases at V and 1 base at J, leaving 6 bases unmatched. The CDR3: CASSRDSESYEQYF. In DNA form, the CDR3 reads TGTGCCAGCAGCCGGGACAGCGAATCCTACGAGCAGTACTTC.

This clonotype was detected only a few times. V and J are TRBV12-3 or TRBV12-4 and TRBJ2-7; D perhaps matches TRBD2 (6 bases). This CDR3 is 14 amino acids long. Trimming took 4 bases from V and 0 from J, leaving 10 bases between them. As DNA, the CDR3 is TGTGCCAGCAGTTCTAGCGCTGGCTCCTACGAGCAGTACTTC. Translated, it gives CASSSSAGSYEQYF.

This clonotype was found many times. V gene TRBV19 combines with J gene TRBJ2-7; D is uncertain. The germline gives CDR1 LNHDA, CDR2 SQIVND (reference sequence). The CDR3 spans 14 residues. V was shortened by 3 bases and J by 3 bases, with 12 bases between the two germline ends. In DNA form, the CDR3 reads TGTGCCAGTAGTATGTCGCAGCAAAGCTACGAGCAGTACTTC. Protein product: CASSMSQQSYEQYF.

This clonotype has a count of ten or more. The chain joins TRBV7-9 to TRBJ2-5, with D perhaps matching TRBD2 (6 bases). In germline, CDR1 is SEHNR, CDR2 FQNEAQ (reference sequence). V shed 5 bases and J shed 5 bases, with 15 bases lying between them. This CDR3 region has 14 residues. CDR3 sequence reads: CASSPVEGSETQYF. The DNA of the CDR3 is TGTGCCAGCAGCCCGGTGGAGGGGAGCGAGACCCAGTACTTC.